The clone carrying this T cell receptor (beta chain) was detected only once. Its antigen is not known. This specimen belongs to a study of graft-versus-host responses after intestinal transplantation. Turning to the study itself: Recipients received multivisceral, liver-intestinal, or isolated intestinal transplants. After anti-thymocyte globulin induction, recipients took tacrolimus and steroids for three to four years. Study outcomes and limitations: There were GvH clones found in recipient marrow, and some of them appeared first in ileum or blood.

V gave up 5 bases and J gave up 4 bases, with 12 bases separating them. This CDR3 region has 13 residues. CDR1 is SEHNR, CDR2 FQNEAQ, per germline (reference sequence). Generated by immunoSEQ multiplex PCR, the TCRdb table keeps only in-frame clones and is missing some. The repertoire holds approximately 93,000 clones, with 80% to 95% as singletons. This sequence joins TRBV7-9 and TRBJ2-7, with D perhaps matching TRBD1 (6 bases). Sequencing used unstimulated CD8+ T cells sorted from spleen or lymph node cells, obtained before transplant. This sequence was found in a human donor who was the organ donor for an intestinal transplant. CDR3 in DNA: TGTGCCAGCAGCACCACAGGGTTTTACGAGCAGTACTTC. Its protein product is CASSTTGFYEQYF.